This T cell receptor beta chain emerged from a study of early T cells in non-severe SARS-CoV-2 infection. This clonotype was found many times. The CDR3 covers 10 residues. Germline V gives CDR1 LNHDA, CDR2 SQIVND (reference sequence). Trimming cost V 8 bases and J 5 bases, with 6 bases left between them. TCRdb independently ran MiXCR on the 5' RACE reads; one entry per CDR3 protein. The sample has tens of thousands of distinct CDR3 sequences, more than 13% seen once. The receptor's source is an adult who was a healthcare worker with PCR-confirmed SARS-CoV-2 infection or an uninfected control (not recorded which). This chain uses TRBV19 with TRBJ2-5; D unclear. Sequenced: whole blood. CDR3 protein: CASGRETQYF. The CDR3 nucleotides read TGTGCCAGTGGCCGGGAGACCCAGTACTTC.